These T cell receptor beta chains were read from a single sample in a study of T-cell memory formation after mild COVID-19. TCRdb fed the 5' RACE reads into MiXCR, producing one record per CDR3 protein. The data contain a few hundred thousand distinct CDR3 sequences, about a sixth of them singletons. The sample was PBMCs or a T cell subset sorted from them (not recorded which). These receptors were collected from a man younger than 35 who had mild COVID-19 (a few samples of this study predate the infection). Cell type and time point are not known. Both conserved end residues are part of each CDR3. The order of the fields is D gene, clone size, V gene, J gene, CDR3 DNA, CDR3 protein. A D gene is named only where the DNA matches it firmly. The size entry is marked missing in some rows and otherwise reads once, few, many or a size class.

d_gene: -; abundance: few; v_gene: TRBV5-1; j_gene: TRBJ1-2; CDR3nt: TGCGCCAGCAGCGCCATACAGGGAAACTATGGCTACACCTTC; CDR3aa: CASSAIQGNYGYTF
d_gene: TRBD1; abundance: few; v_gene: TRBV6-2/TRBV6-3; j_gene: TRBJ2-2; CDR3nt: TGTGCCAGCAGTCCGCGGACAGGGCACACCGGGGAGCTGTTTTTT; CDR3aa: CASSPRTGHTGELFF
d_gene: TRBD1; abundance: -; v_gene: TRBV7-2; j_gene: TRBJ2-1; CDR3nt: TGTGCCAGCAGCCTAAGAGGACAGGGGCGGGATGAGCAGTTCTTC; CDR3aa: CASSLRGQGRDEQFF
d_gene: -; abundance: -; v_gene: TRBV29-1; j_gene: TRBJ2-7; CDR3nt: TGCAGCGTGAACCCGGGATCCAATTCCTACGAGCAGTACTTC; CDR3aa: CSVNPGSNSYEQYF
d_gene: -; abundance: few; v_gene: TRBV5-1; j_gene: TRBJ1-6; CDR3nt: TGCGCCAGCAGCTTTACGGGGGTTTCGTCCGATTCACCCCTCCACTTT; CDR3aa: CASSFTGVSSDSPLHF
d_gene: -; abundance: once; v_gene: TRBV5-6; j_gene: TRBJ2-7; CDR3nt: TGTGCCAGCAGCCGCCCGGCGGACTACGAGCAGTACTTC; CDR3aa: CASSRPADYEQYF
d_gene: TRBD1; abundance: many; v_gene: TRBV7-2; j_gene: TRBJ2-2; CDR3nt: TGTGCCAGCAGCCCGGGACAGGCCACGAACACCGGGGAGCTGTTTTTT; CDR3aa: CASSPGQATNTGELFF
d_gene: -; abundance: few; v_gene: TRBV7-2; j_gene: TRBJ2-1; CDR3nt: TGTGCCAGCAGCCAAGGGGTAGGGGATCACAATGAGCAGTTCTTC; CDR3aa: CASSQGVGDHNEQFF
d_gene: TRBD2; abundance: -; v_gene: TRBV10-3; j_gene: TRBJ2-1; CDR3nt: TGTGCCACCTGGACTAGCGGGGTTTACAATGAGCAGTTCTTC; CDR3aa: CATWTSGVYNEQFF
d_gene: TRBD2; abundance: -; v_gene: TRBV7-3; j_gene: TRBJ2-1; CDR3nt: TGTGCCAGCAGCCGCAGCGGGGGGGCAGACAATGAGCAGTTCTTC; CDR3aa: CASSRSGGADNEQFF
d_gene: -; abundance: few; v_gene: TRBV12-3/TRBV12-4; j_gene: TRBJ2-1; CDR3nt: TGTGCCAGCAGTGGGACTGGGCAGTTCTTC; CDR3aa: CASSGTGQFF
d_gene: TRBD1; abundance: -; v_gene: TRBV20-1; j_gene: TRBJ2-6; CDR3nt: TGCAGTGCTAGTCGAGACAGGGCGCCTGGGGCCAACGTCCTGACTTTC; CDR3aa: CSASRDRAPGANVLTF